This T cell receptor (beta chain) was captured in a study of identical twins. The CDR3 is made up of 15 amino acids. Germline V lookup: CDR1 KGHSH, CDR2 LQKENI. V gave up 4 bases and J gave up 0 bases; unmatched junction bases: 6. This clonotype was counted a few times. TCRdb reanalysed the 5' RACE reads using MiXCR and keeps one entry per CDR3 protein. The table has some 500,000 distinct CDR3 sequences, nearly 10% seen once. This sample also belongs to another study, concerning yellow fever vaccine responses in identical twins.

The TCR sequence derives from a woman aged 18-30 years in good health. The sequenced sample consisted of PBMCs. The chain combines TRBV18 with TRBJ2-7; 7 positions match TRBD1. The CDR3, as DNA: TGTGCCAGCTCACGTCGACAGGGACACTCCTACGAGCAGTACTTC. As protein: CASSRRQGHSYEQYF.